This T cell receptor (beta chain) was sequenced for a study of control samples from healthy donors and cancer patients. V was clipped by 1 base and J by 3 bases, with 9 bases between them. CDR1 SGHAT and CDR2 FQDESV come from the germline V gene (reference sequence). The CDR3 totals 14 residues. Sequenced by immunoSEQ multiplex PCR; TCRdb stores in-frame clones only, minus some. The sample holds 150,000 or so clones, roughly nine tenths seen once. The TCR was taken from a man younger than 35 in good health. The V gene is TRBV11-1, the J gene TRBJ1-1; unclear D gene. The sequenced material came from blood. The CDR3 region is CASSLGSGYTEAFF. The CDR3 region has the DNA TGTGCCAGCAGCTTAGGGAGCGGCTACACTGAAGCTTTCTTT.